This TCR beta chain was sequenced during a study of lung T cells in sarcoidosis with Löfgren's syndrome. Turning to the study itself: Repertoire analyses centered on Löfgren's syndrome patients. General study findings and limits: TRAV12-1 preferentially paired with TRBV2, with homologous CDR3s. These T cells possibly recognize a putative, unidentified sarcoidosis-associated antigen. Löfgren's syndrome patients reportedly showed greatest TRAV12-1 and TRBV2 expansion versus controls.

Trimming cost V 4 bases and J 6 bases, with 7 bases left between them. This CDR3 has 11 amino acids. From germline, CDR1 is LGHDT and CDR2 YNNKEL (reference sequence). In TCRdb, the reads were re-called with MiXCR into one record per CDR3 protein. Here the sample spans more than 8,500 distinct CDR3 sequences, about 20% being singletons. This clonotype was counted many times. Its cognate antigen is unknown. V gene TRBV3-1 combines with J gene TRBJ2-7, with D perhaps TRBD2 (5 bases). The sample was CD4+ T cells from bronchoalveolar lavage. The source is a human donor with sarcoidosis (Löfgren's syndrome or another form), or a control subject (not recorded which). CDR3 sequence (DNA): TGTGCCAGCAGCCGAGGGAGCGAGCAGTACTTC. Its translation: CASSRGSEQYF.